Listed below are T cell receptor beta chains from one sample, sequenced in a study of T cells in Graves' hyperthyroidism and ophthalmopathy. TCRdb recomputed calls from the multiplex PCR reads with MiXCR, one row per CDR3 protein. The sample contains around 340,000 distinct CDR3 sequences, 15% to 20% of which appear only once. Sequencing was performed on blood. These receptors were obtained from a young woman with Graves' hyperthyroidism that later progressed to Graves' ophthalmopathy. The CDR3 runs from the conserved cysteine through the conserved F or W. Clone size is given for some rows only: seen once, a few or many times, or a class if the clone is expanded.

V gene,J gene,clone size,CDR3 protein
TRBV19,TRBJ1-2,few,CASNRPVSGYTF
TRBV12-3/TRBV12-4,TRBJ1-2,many,CASRGLDSHYGYTF
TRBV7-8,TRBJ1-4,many,CASAPGGEPNEKLFF
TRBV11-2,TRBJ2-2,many,CASSLGYDNTGELFF
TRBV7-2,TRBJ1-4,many,CASSPTSTNEKLFF
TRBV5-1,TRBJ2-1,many,CASGGDSYNEQFF
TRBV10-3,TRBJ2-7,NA,CAIRSGTGKTYEQYF
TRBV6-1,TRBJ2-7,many,CASSSKTGGPYEQYF
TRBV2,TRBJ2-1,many,CASSLGNGYNEQFF
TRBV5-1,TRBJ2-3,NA,CASSSATSTDTQYF
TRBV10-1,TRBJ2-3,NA,CASSGTSNLQDTQYF
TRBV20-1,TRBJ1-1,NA,CSADRTGRDTEAFF
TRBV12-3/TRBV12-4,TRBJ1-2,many,CASRRGQGGGYTF
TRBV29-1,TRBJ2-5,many,CSVDNGQVQYF
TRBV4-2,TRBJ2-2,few,CASSHQGRTGELFF
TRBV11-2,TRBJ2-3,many,CASSLDDFRDLTPSDTQYF
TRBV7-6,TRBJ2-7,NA,CASSKDRDGAYEQYF
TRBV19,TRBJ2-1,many,CASSMQGDEQFF
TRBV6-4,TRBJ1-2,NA,CASSFQGAGGYTF
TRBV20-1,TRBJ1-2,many,CSARFRDYGYTF
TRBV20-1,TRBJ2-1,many,CSARRTSGSVYNEQFF
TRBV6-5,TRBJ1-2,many,CASSYSTGENYGYTF
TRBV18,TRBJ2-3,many,CASSPDAGGDTDTQYF
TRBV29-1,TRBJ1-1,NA,CSVEYEGRDTEAFF
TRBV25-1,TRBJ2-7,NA,CASTGTLNEQYF
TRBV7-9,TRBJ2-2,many,CASSLWGQRKSGELFF
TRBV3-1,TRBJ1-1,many,CASSRTGVMTEAFF
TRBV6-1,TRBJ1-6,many,CASIGRDRKYNSPLHF
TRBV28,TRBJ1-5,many,CASLQGHNQPQHF
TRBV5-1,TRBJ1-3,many,CASSLGTDSGNTIYF
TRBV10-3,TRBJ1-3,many,CATGQGPGNTIYF
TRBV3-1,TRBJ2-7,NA,CASSQGTSGGPAYEQYF
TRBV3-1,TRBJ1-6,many,CASSPQVGEVPLIASLHF
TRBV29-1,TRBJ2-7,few,CSVADSSSYEQYF
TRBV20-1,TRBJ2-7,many,CSARSRVSYEQYF
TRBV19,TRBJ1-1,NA,CASSIDRKYSTEAFF
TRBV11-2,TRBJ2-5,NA,CASSLDQLGSETQYF
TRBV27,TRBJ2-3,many,CASSWQGTDTQYF
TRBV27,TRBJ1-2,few,CASSPRTDSYGYTF
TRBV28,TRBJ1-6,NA,CASSPVESPLHF
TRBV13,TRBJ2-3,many,CASSPGREGPDTQYF
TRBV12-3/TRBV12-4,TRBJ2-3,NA,CASTLTSGNYPSTDTQYF
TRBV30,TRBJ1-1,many,CACFRRAPEAFF
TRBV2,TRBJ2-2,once,CASSEAAGELFF
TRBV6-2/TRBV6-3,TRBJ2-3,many,CASSYSTSGSSADTQYF
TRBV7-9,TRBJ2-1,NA,CASSLATSGTYNEQFF
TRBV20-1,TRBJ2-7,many,CSARDLGLGSHEQYF
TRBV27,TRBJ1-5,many,CASSPTGYGNQPQHF
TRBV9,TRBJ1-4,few,CASSDGTGGWGEKLFF
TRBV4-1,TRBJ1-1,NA,CASSGLHRSNTEAFF
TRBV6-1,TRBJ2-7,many,CASSEETVLGEQYF
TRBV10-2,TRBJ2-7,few,CASSTGLTYEQYF
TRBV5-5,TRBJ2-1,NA,CASSLVRGPSYNEQFF